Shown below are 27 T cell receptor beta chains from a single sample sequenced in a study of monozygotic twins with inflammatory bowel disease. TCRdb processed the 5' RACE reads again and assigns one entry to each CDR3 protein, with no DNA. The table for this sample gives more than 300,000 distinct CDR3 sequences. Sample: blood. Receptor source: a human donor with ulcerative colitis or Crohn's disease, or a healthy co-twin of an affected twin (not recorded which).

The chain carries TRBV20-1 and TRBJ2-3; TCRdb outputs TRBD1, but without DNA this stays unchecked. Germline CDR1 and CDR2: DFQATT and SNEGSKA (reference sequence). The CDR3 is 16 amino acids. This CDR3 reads CSARARDSEQGDTQYF.

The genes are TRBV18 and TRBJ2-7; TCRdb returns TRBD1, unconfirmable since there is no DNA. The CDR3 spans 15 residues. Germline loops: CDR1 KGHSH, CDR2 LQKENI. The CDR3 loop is CASSTTGTGAYEQYF.

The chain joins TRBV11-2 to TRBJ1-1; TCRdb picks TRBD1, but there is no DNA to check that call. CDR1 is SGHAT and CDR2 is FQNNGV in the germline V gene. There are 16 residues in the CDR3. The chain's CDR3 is CASSFEPGDLNTEAFF.

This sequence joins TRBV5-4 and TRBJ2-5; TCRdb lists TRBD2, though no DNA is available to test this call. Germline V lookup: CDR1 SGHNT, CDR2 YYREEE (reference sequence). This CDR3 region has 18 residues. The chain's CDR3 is CASSLLWLAGGPQETQYF.

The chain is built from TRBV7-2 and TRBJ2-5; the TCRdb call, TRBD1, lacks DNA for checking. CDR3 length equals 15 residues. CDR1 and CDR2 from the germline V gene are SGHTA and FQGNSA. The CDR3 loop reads CASRVTGGAWETQYF.

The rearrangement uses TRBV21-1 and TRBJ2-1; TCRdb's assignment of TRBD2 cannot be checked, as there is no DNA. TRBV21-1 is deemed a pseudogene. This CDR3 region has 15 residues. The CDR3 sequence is CASRERLAGGPEQFF.

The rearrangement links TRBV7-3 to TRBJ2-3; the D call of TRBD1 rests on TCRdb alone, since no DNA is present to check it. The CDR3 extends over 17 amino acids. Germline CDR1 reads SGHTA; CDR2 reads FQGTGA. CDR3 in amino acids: CASSLISSGTGLDTQYF.

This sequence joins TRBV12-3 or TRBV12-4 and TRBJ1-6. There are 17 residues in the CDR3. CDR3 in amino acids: CASSFRNPSSYNSPLHF.

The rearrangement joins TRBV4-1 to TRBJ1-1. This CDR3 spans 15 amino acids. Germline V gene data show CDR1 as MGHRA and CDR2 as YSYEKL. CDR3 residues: CASSQDWRGGTEAFF.

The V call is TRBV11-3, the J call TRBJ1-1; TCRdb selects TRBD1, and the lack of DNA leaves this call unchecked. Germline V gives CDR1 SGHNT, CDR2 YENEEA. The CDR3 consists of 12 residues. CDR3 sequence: CASSSGVAEAFF.

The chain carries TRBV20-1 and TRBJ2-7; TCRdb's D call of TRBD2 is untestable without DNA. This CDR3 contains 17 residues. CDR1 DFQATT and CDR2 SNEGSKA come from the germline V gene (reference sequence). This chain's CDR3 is CSARSPTGPSSSYEQYF.

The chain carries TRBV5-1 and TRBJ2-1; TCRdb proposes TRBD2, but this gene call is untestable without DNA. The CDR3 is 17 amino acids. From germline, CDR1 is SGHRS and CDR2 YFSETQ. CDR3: CASSAGTTSGAYNEQFF.

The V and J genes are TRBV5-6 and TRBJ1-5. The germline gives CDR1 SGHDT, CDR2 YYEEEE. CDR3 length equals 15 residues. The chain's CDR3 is CASSLLGPSNQPQHF.

This CDR3 reads CSAYGTPVNEQFF. V usage is TRBV20-1 and J usage is TRBJ2-1. This CDR3 has 13 amino acids. Germline V CDR1 and CDR2: DFQATT, SNEGSKA (reference sequence).

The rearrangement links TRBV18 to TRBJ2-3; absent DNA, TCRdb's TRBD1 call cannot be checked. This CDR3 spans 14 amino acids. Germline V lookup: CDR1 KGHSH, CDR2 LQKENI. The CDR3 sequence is CASSPAGLTDTQYF.

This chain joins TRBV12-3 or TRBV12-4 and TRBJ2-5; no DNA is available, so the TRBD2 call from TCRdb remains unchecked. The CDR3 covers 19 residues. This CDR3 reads CASSPTPGLAGENQETQYF.

This CDR3 is CASSPKAANTEAFF. The rearrangement joins TRBV18 to TRBJ1-1. Germline CDR1 KGHSH, CDR2 LQKENI. This CDR3 is 14 amino acids long. Full variable domain (rest looked up from reference TRBV18 and TRBJ1-1): NAGVMQNPRHLVRRRGQEARLRCSPMKGHSHVYWYRQLPEEGLKFMVYLQKENIIDESGMPKERFSAEFPKEGPSILRIQQVVRGDSAAYFCASSPKAANTEAFFGQGTRLTVV.

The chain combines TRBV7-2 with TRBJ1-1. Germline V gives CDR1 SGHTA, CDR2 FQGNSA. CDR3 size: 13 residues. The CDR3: CASSHQENTEAFF.

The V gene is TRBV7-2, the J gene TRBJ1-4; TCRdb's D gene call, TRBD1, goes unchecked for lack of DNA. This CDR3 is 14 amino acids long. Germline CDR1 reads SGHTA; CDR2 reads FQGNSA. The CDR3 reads CASSLVGDALKLFF.

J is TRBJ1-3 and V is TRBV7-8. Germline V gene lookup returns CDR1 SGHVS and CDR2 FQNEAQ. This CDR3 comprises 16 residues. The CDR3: CASSLGGIGSGNTIYF.

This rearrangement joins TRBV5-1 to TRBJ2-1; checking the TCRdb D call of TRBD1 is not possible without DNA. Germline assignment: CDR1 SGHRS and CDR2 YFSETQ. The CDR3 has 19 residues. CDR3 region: CASSLQGAAGRGSYNEQFF. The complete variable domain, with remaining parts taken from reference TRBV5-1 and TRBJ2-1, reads KAGVTQTPRYLIKTRGQQVTLSCSPISGHRSVSWYQQTPGQGLQFLFEYFSETQRNKGNFPGRFSGRQFSNSRSEMNVSTLELGDSALYLCASSLQGAAGRGSYNEQFFGPGTRLTVL.

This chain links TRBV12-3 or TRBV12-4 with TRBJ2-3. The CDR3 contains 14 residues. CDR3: CASSLGRYTDTQYF.

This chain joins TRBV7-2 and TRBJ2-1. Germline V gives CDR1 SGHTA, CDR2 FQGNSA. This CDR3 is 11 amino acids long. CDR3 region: CASSLALEQFF.

The CDR3 sequence: CASRYGQGDTGELFF. This sequence joins TRBV2 and TRBJ2-2; TCRdb proposes TRBD1, but this gene call is untestable without DNA. The germline CDR1 and CDR2 sequences are SNHLY and FYNNEI. The CDR3 is 15 residues long.

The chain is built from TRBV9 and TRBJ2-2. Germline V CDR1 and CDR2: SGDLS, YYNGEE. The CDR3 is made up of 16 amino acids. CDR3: CASSVVMAPSTGELFF.

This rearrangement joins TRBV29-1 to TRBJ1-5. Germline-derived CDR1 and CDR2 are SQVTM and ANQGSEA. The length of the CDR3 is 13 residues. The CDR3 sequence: CSVEEGWNQPQHF. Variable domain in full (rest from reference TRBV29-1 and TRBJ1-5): SAVISQKPSRDICQRGTSLTIQCQVDSQVTMMFWYRQQPGQSLTLIATANQGSEATYESGFVIDKFPISRPNLTFSTLTVSNMSPEDSSIYLCSVEEGWNQPQHFGDGTRLSIL.

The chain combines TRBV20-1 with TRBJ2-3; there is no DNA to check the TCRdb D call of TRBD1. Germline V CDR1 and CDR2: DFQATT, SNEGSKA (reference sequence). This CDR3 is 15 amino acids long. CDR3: CSARDPTGRTDTQYF.